What follows are 23 T cell receptor beta chains derived from one specimen sequenced in a study of T cells in Graves' hyperthyroidism and ophthalmopathy (dated by TCRdb to about 2019). The library came from multiplex PCR. The sample was run on an Illumina HiSeq 2000. The TCR beta CDR3 regions were amplified from RNA transcripts. The first round of RT-PCR for the TCR CDR3 was performed with the HTBI primer set and the Qiagen OneStep RT-PCR kit. TCRdb trimmed public reads at Q25 via fastp, called clones via MiXCR and kept in-frame beta chains. Merged by CDR3 protein, the rows form single entries marked with the most common genes and DNA. The sample table lists approximately 410,000 distinct CDR3 sequences, roughly 15% of them with a count of one. The ten largest clones represent roughly an eighth of the sample. Sequenced material: blood. Receptors were obtained from a man younger than 30 with Graves' ophthalmopathy.

The V and J genes are TRBV2 and TRBJ2-2; 7 nucleotides agree with TRBD2. The CDR3 extends over 16 amino acids. CDR1 and CDR2 (germline): SNHLY, FYNNEI. With V trimmed by 10 bases and J by 5 bases, 16 bases remained unmatched. The CDR3 reads CAIMGGSQPITGELFF. Written as DNA, the CDR3 is TGTGCCATCATGGGGGGGAGTCAGCCGATTACCGGGGAGCTGTTTTTT.

This clonotype appeared many times. The CDR3 nucleotides are TGCAGTGCTAGAGATATAGCGGGGGGCTTTCGAGAGCAGTACTTC. Protein product: CSARDIAGGFREQYF. This rearrangement joins TRBV20-1 to TRBJ2-7; 10 bases map to TRBD2. Germline trimming cut 0 bases from V and 7 bases from J; bases unmatched to any gene: 9. Germline loops: CDR1 DFQATT, CDR2 SNEGSKA (reference sequence). CDR3 length: 15 amino acids.

This clonotype came up many times. The chain uses TRBV2 and TRBJ2-1; TRBD1 might be the D (6 bases). CDR3 size: 13 residues. Germline CDR1 and CDR2: SNHLY and FYNNEI. The CDR3 nucleotides read TGTGCTACGAGGGGGTTAGAGTACAATGAGCAGTTCTTC. Its protein is CATRGLEYNEQFF.

This clonotype occurred once. The chain combines TRBV11-2 with TRBJ1-1, with unresolved D. This CDR3 comprises 15 residues. V was shortened by 5 bases and J by 1 base, with 14 bases between the two germline ends. The germline gives CDR1 SGHAT, CDR2 FQNNGV. CDR3 amino acids: CASSSGLHENTEAFF. The DNA of the CDR3 is TGTGCCAGCAGCAGTGGGTTACACGAGAACACTGAAGCTTTCTTT.

This clonotype was recorded many times. The chain has TRBV6-1 and TRBJ1-5; a possible D gene is TRBD1 (5 bases). CDR1 MNHNS and CDR2 SASEGT come from the germline V gene. V dropped 5 bases and J dropped 2 bases, with 16 bases sitting between them. This CDR3 is 16 amino acids long. CDR3 DNA: TGTGCCAGCAGTTATCACCGGGACGATGGCAATCAGCCCCAGCATTTT. Translation gives CASSYHRDDGNQPQHF.

In its sample, this clonotype was seen many times. Here the CDR3 reads CASSSGLDTDTQYF. The CDR3 region has the DNA TGTGCCAGCAGCTCCGGACTAGACACAGATACGCAGTATTTT. The V gene is TRBV7-3, the J gene TRBJ2-3, with 7 bases aligning to TRBD2. Germline V CDR1 and CDR2: SGHTA, FQGTGA. This CDR3 region has 14 residues. The J segment lost 2 bases and the V segment lost 4 bases, leaving 3 bases of the junction unmatched.

The chain combines TRBV29-1 with TRBJ2-2; D gene unclear. Per the germline V gene, CDR1 is SQVTM and CDR2 is ANQGSEA. V lost 3 bases and J 0 bases, leaving 5 bases between the germline ends. This CDR3 comprises 13 residues. Here the CDR3 DNA reads TGCAGCGTTGACGCATCGAACACCGGGGAGCTGTTTTTT. Its translation is CSVDASNTGELFF.

The table lists this clonotype with many counts. The chain recombines TRBV27 with TRBJ2-2, with TRBD1 as a possible D gene (6 bases). The germline CDR1 and CDR2 sequences are MNHEY and SMNVEV (reference sequence). The CDR3 covers 14 residues. V was shortened by 6 bases and J by 7 bases, with 15 bases between the two germline ends. CDR3 bases: TGTGCCAGCAGGGGACAAGGCTACGGCGGGGAGCTGTTTTTT. The encoded protein is CASRGQGYGGELFF.

This clonotype was detected a few times. The rearrangement uses TRBV10-2 and TRBJ2-3, with D possibly matching TRBD2 (5 bases). Germline lookup yields CDR1 WSHSY and CDR2 SAAADI. V gave up 4 bases and J gave up 2 bases, with 10 bases separating them. This CDR3 contains 14 residues. For the CDR3, the DNA is TGCGCCAGCAGTGTGAGACTAAACACAGATACGCAGTATTTT. It yields the protein CASSVRLNTDTQYF.

The chain employs TRBV2 and TRBJ2-1; tentative D call: TRBD2 (7 bases). Looked up from germline, CDR1 is SNHLY and CDR2 is FYNNEI. There are 16 residues in the CDR3. The ends were cut back, 1 base at V and 7 bases at J, with 17 bases in the middle. In nucleotides, the CDR3 is TGTGCCAGCAGTGAAGGGGTCGGGGGGCGCAAGAATGAGCAGTTCTTC. It encodes CASSEGVGGRKNEQFF.

In its sample, this clonotype was seen many times. Mismatch with germline at one junction end may stem from a read error. The V call is TRBV7-9, the J call TRBJ1-1, with D unclear. Germline values: CDR1 SEHNR, CDR2 FQNEAQ (reference sequence). The length of the CDR3 is 13 residues. The CDR3 DNA follows: TGTGCCAGCAGCAAGACCGGGAACGCTGAAGCTTTCTTT. Its protein is CASSKTGNAEAFF.

This clonotype showed up many times. The V call is TRBV24-1, the J call TRBJ2-1; possible D gene TRBD2, 5 bases. The length of the CDR3 is 17 residues. Germline V gives CDR1 KGHDR, CDR2 SFDVKD. V was pared by 1 base and J by 0 bases, with 12 bases between. CDR3 region: CATSDFEEGSSYNEQFF. CDR3 DNA: TGTGCCACCAGTGATTTTGAGGAAGGGAGCTCCTACAATGAGCAGTTCTTC.

To note about this clonotype: Given a much more abundant clone one base away, this may be a read error. J is TRBJ2-4 and V is TRBV7-9, with 9 bases lining up with TRBD1. Germline lookup yields CDR1 SEHNR and CDR2 FQNEAQ (reference sequence). This CDR3 is 14 amino acids long. The CDR3 spells CANSLRTGENIQYF. For the CDR3, the DNA is TGTGCCAACAGCCTCCGGACAGGGGAAAACATTCAGTACTTC.

This sequence joins TRBV6-4 and TRBJ2-7; perhaps TRBD1 as D (5 bases). CDR1 and CDR2 (germline): MRHNA, SNTAGT. There are 15 residues in the CDR3. The V and J ends lost 6 bases and 2 bases respectively, with 17 bases between them. The CDR3 region is CASRKNRPGPYEQYF. CDR3 DNA: TGTGCCAGCAGAAAGAATAGGCCAGGGCCCTACGAGCAGTACTTC.

The genes are TRBV24-1 and TRBJ1-5, with 8 bases identical to TRBD1. The CDR3 sequence is 17 residues long. V shed 5 bases, J shed 7 bases, and the junction held 15 bases outside the gene matches. CDR1 and CDR2 (germline): KGHDR, SFDVKD. The CDR3 region has the DNA TGTGCCACCAGTGGCCTTTCAGGGGGCGTCCCCGGACAGCCCCAGCATTTT. Translating it yields CATSGLSGGVPGQPQHF.

In its sample, this clonotype was seen a few times. The chain carries TRBV5-1 and TRBJ1-2; D gene ambiguous. This CDR3 has 14 amino acids. V was clipped by 0 bases and J by 0 bases, with 6 bases between them. CDR1 and CDR2 (germline): SGHRS, YFSETQ. The CDR3 region has the DNA TGCGCCAGCAGCTTGGTCCCCGCTAACTATGGCTACACCTTC. This gives the protein CASSLVPANYGYTF.

This clonotype showed up many times. CDR3 in amino acids: CAWSLLGQGSSPLHF. DNA of the CDR3: TGTGCCTGGAGTCTGTTGGGACAGGGTAGTTCACCCCTCCACTTT. This chain links TRBV30 with TRBJ1-6; 9 bases align to TRBD1. This CDR3 contains 15 residues. CDR1 GTSNPN and CDR2 SVGIG come from the germline V gene (reference sequence). V lost 2 bases to trimming and J lost 9 bases; unmatched junction nucleotides: 8.

The sample holds many counts of this clonotype. The chain employs TRBV12-3 or TRBV12-4 and TRBJ2-7; D unclear. V lost 6 bases and J 1 base, leaving 13 bases between the germline ends. The CDR3 runs to 14 residues. The CDR3 is CASSQNGRSYEQYF. The CDR3 nucleotides are TGTGCCAGCAGCCAGAACGGCAGATCCTACGAGCAGTACTTC.

Many counts were recorded for this clonotype. The J gene is TRBJ2-3, the V gene TRBV5-1; D gene uncertain. This CDR3 region has 14 residues. V was trimmed by 0 bases and J by 5 bases, leaving 10 bases between them. CDR1 and CDR2 from the germline V gene are SGHRS and YFSETQ. The CDR3 is CASSLAGSGDTQYF. CDR3 nucleotide sequence: TGCGCCAGCAGCTTGGCCGGTTCAGGAGATACGCAGTATTTT.

At least ten counts were recorded for this clonotype. This sequence joins TRBV14 and TRBJ2-5; unclear D gene. V was pared by 1 base and J by 5 bases, with 11 bases between. The CDR3 spans 14 residues. The germline gives CDR1 SGHDN, CDR2 FVKESK. The CDR3: CASSQATELETQYF. CDR3 DNA: TGTGCCAGCAGCCAAGCTACTGAATTGGAGACCCAGTACTTC. The full variable domain, rest sourced from reference TRBV14 and TRBJ2-5, is EAGVTQFPSHSVIEKGQTVTLRCDPISGHDNLYWYRRVMGKEIKFLLHFVKESKQDESGMPNNRFLAERTGGTYSTLKVQPAELEDSGVYFCASSQATELETQYFGPGTRLLVL.

This clonotype was picked up a small number of times. The rearrangement uses TRBV12-3 or TRBV12-4 and TRBJ2-1; unclear D gene. The V end was cut by 7 bases, the J end by 7 bases, with 8 bases between. This CDR3 comprises 11 residues. The CDR3 reads CASIRRNEQFF. As DNA, the CDR3 is TGTGCCAGCATCCGGCGAAATGAGCAGTTCTTC.

This clonotype was detected only a few times. This chain uses TRBV6-1 with TRBJ2-7, with 13 nucleotides matching TRBD2. The J segment lost 7 bases and the V segment lost 6 bases, leaving 9 bases of the junction unmatched. The CDR3 has 15 amino acids. Germline V lookup: CDR1 MNHNS, CDR2 SASEGT. CDR3 loop: CASRGTSGRAGEQYF. The CDR3 DNA follows: TGTGCCAGCAGAGGTACTAGCGGGAGGGCCGGAGAGCAGTACTTC.

This clonotype came up many times. This rearrangement joins TRBV7-2 to TRBJ1-1, with TRBD1 matching 8 bases. The V gene's germline CDR1 is SGHTA and CDR2 FQGNSA. V trimming: 5 bases; J trimming: 0 bases; junction bases outside the gene matches: 8. This CDR3 contains 16 residues. CDR3 loop: CASSPARTGLNTEAFF. The DNA for the CDR3 is TGTGCCAGCAGCCCCGCCCGGACAGGGCTGAACACTGAAGCTTTCTTT.